Following are 24 T cell receptor beta chains from one sample sequenced in a study of identical twins. TCRdb redid the calling of the 5' RACE reads with MiXCR, one entry per CDR3 protein. Among 690,000 or so distinct CDR3 sequences listed, 8.6% were seen once. These data are also associated with another study on yellow fever vaccine responses in identical twins.

The sequenced material came from PBMCs. The source of these receptors is a woman under 30 in good health.

V usage is TRBV5-6 and J usage is TRBJ2-1; 10 bases map to TRBD1. CDR3 length: 19 residues. V gave up 3 bases and J gave up 8 bases; unmatched junction bases: 20. CDR1 is SGHDT and CDR2 is YYEEEE in the germline V gene. The CDR3 is CASSSLRKALRQGADEQFF. CDR3 sequence (DNA): TGTGCCAGCAGCTCCCTACGGAAGGCCCTTAGACAGGGGGCCGATGAGCAGTTCTTC.

This clonotype was found many times. This chain connects TRBV7-2 to TRBJ2-2; 7 bases are a match to TRBD2. The germline V gene has CDR1 SGHTA and CDR2 FQGNSA. The trim removed 0 bases at V and 3 bases at J, leaving 1 base unmatched. The CDR3 is 15 amino acids. The CDR3 sequence is CASSLAGGYTGELFF. The CDR3 DNA is TGTGCCAGCAGCTTAGCGGGAGGGTACACCGGGGAGCTGTTTTTT.

This clonotype occurred a few times. V gene TRBV6-6 combines with J gene TRBJ1-2; D uncertain. CDR3 length equals 13 residues. CDR1 and CDR2 (germline): MNHNY, SVGAGI (reference sequence). Deletions cut 6 bases from V and 4 bases from J, with 12 bases between. CDR3 DNA sequence: TGTGCCAGCAGGCTACAGCTTTCCTATGGCTACACCTTC. This codes for CASRLQLSYGYTF.

A note on this clonotype: It may be a read error: a sequence one base away is much more abundant. The rearrangement uses TRBV29-1 and TRBJ2-7, with TRBD1 matching over 8 bases. Germline CDR1 and CDR2: SQVTM and ANQGSEA. The CDR3 sequence is 12 residues long. The CDR3 DNA reads TGCAGCGTTGAAGGACAGGGGCACGAGCCGTACTTC. It yields the protein CSVEGQGHEPYF.

In the case of this clonotype: The junction does not match germline at one end; this may be a read error. The chain is built from TRBV5-1 and TRBJ2-1; 7 bases match TRBD2. Germline assignment: CDR1 SGHRS and CDR2 YFSETQ. The CDR3 extends over 14 amino acids. The CDR3 reads CASSLATSYDEQFF. The CDR3 DNA follows: TGCGCCAGCAGCTTGGCGACTAGCTACGATGAGCAGTTCTTC.

This clonotype was seen repeatedly, ten times or more. CDR3 bases: TGTGCCAGCGGCTGGGGGGGAGATACGCAGTATTTT. It specifies CASGWGGDTQYF. This rearrangement joins TRBV3-1 to TRBJ2-3; 7 bases are shared with TRBD2. Germline CDR1 LGHDT, CDR2 YNNKEL (reference sequence). V was clipped by 8 bases and J by 5 bases; unmatched bases: 4. This CDR3 comprises 12 residues.

This clonotype showed up many times. The CDR3 DNA reads TGTGCCAGTGGACTAGCGGGGACCACAGATACGCAGTATTTT. It translates to CASGLAGTTDTQYF. The genes are TRBV7-9 and TRBJ2-3, with 12 bases fitting TRBD2. This CDR3 is 14 amino acids long. The V gene end was trimmed by 9 bases and the J gene end by 2 bases; junction bases not matched to a gene: 3. Per germline, CDR1 SEHNR and CDR2 FQNEAQ (reference sequence).

This clonotype was counted a few times. The rearrangement links TRBV29-1 to TRBJ2-2, with a tentative D call TRBD1 (6 bases). In germline, CDR1 is SQVTM, CDR2 ANQGSEA. This CDR3 has 13 amino acids. Trimming pared 3 bases from V and 5 bases from J, leaving 10 bases between. This CDR3 is CSVDSRGTGELFF. The CDR3 DNA reads TGCAGCGTTGATTCAAGGGGGACCGGGGAGCTGTTTTTT.

Only a few counts were recorded for this clonotype. This chain connects TRBV6-1 to TRBJ2-7; D possibly corresponds to TRBD2 (6 bases). Between the trimmed V and J ends, which lost 6 bases and 0 bases, there was a span of 15 bases. Per germline, CDR1 MNHNS and CDR2 SASEGT. This CDR3 contains 15 residues. The CDR3 reads CASRGGGTNSYEQYF. The CDR3 DNA reads as TGTGCCAGCAGGGGGGGAGGAACGAACTCCTACGAGCAGTACTTC.

CDR3 loop: CASSDNRQGTDTQYF. As DNA, the CDR3 is TGTGCCAGCAGCGACAACCGTCAGGGGACAGATACGCAGTATTTT. This chain joins TRBV12-3 or TRBV12-4 and TRBJ2-3; a possible D gene is TRBD1 (6 bases). This CDR3 is built from 15 residues. The V end lost 6 bases, the J end lost 3 bases, and 16 bases lay between the germline ends.

This clonotype was recorded a few times. The gene calls are TRBV3-1 and TRBJ2-5; no clear D gene. CDR3 length: 14 amino acids. Germline V gives CDR1 LGHDT, CDR2 YNNKEL (reference sequence). V was pared by 0 bases and J by 5 bases, with 10 bases between. The CDR3 DNA is TGTGCCAGCAGCCAAGATCAAGGGTACGAGACCCAGTACTTC. Amino acid sequence: CASSQDQGYETQYF.

This chain connects TRBV12-3 or TRBV12-4 to TRBJ2-5, with TRBD1 as a possible D gene (5 bases). The CDR3 loop spans 14 amino acids. Trimming pared 6 bases from V and 1 base from J, leaving 12 bases between. The CDR3 DNA follows: TGTGCCAGCAGATCCGCGACAGTCCAAGAGACCCAGTACTTC. Encoded protein: CASRSATVQETQYF.

This clonotype was detected a few times. The chain couples TRBV3-1 to TRBJ1-1; D remains unclear. Trimming cost V 1 base and J 11 bases, with 11 bases left between them. Germline assignment: CDR1 LGHDT and CDR2 YNNKEL (reference sequence). The CDR3 totals 12 residues. CDR3 DNA sequence: TGTGCCAGCAGCCAAGTGGAGGGTATGGCTTTCTTT. Its protein product is CASSQVEGMAFF.

The chain has TRBV6-2 or TRBV6-3 and TRBJ2-2; 12 bases line up with TRBD2. The V gene end was trimmed by 2 bases and the J gene end by 1 base; junction bases not matched to a gene: 5. This CDR3 region has 18 residues. Germline CDR1 and CDR2: MNHEY and SVGEGT. DNA for the CDR3: TGTGCCAGCAGTTACGTCCTAGCGGGAGGGCGGAACACCGGGGAGCTGTTTTTT. This codes for CASSYVLAGGRNTGELFF.

This clonotype was picked up many times. V and J are TRBV7-2 and TRBJ2-1; D is undetermined. The CDR3 loop spans 13 amino acids. The germline V and J ends were trimmed by 5 bases and 5 bases, with 10 bases remaining between them. In germline, CDR1 is SGHTA, CDR2 FQGNSA. CDR3 protein: CASSGVANNEQFF. The CDR3, as DNA: TGTGCCAGCAGCGGAGTCGCTAACAATGAGCAGTTCTTC.

This clonotype has just a few counts. The V gene is TRBV20-1, the J gene TRBJ2-1; 9 bases line up with TRBD2. Germline lookup yields CDR1 DFQATT and CDR2 SNEGSKA (reference sequence). The CDR3 spans 14 residues. Trimming at V came to 1 base and at J to 7 bases, leaving 5 bases not matched to a gene. The CDR3 reads CSARVWSGRNEQFF. CDR3 coding DNA: TGCAGTGCTAGAGTATGGAGCGGGAGGAATGAGCAGTTCTTC.

The chain carries TRBV27 and TRBJ2-1, with TRBD2 identical over 12 bases. Trimming removed 6 bases from V and 6 bases from J; junction bases left unmatched: 3. The CDR3 length is 14 residues. The germline V gene encodes CDR1 MNHEY and CDR2 SMNVEV (reference sequence). The CDR3 protein is CASRASGRGNEQFF. In DNA form, the CDR3 reads TGTGCCAGCAGAGCTAGCGGGAGGGGCAATGAGCAGTTCTTC.

CDR3 loop: CASSPSWFAGGYQETQYF. DNA of the CDR3: TGTGCCAGCAGCCCCTCCTGGTTCGCGGGAGGGTATCAAGAGACCCAGTACTTC. The chain combines TRBV11-2 with TRBJ2-5; 9 nucleotides match TRBD2. The V segment lost 5 bases and the J segment 2 bases; nucleotides outside the gene matches: 15. Germline V lookup: CDR1 SGHAT, CDR2 FQNNGV. The CDR3 has 18 residues.

The CDR3 DNA reads TGTGCCACTGGGGGGGGGGGCACCAGAAGCTCCTACAATGAGCAGTTCTTC. Its protein is CATGGGGTRSSYNEQFF. The V call is TRBV10-3, the J call TRBJ2-1, with a possible D match to TRBD2 (7 bases). Looked up from germline, CDR1 is ENHRY and CDR2 is SYGVKD. The CDR3 extends over 17 amino acids. V dropped 10 bases and J dropped 0 bases, with 22 bases sitting between them.

This clonotype was counted a few times. V gene TRBV4-1 combines with J gene TRBJ2-7; perhaps TRBD1 as D (5 bases). The CDR3 extends over 14 amino acids. The V and J ends lost 1 base and 3 bases respectively, with 10 bases between them. Germline V gene data show CDR1 as MGHRA and CDR2 as YSYEKL. CDR3 sequence: CASSQVKGLYEQYF. CDR3 DNA sequence: TGCGCCAGCAGCCAAGTTAAGGGGCTCTACGAGCAGTACTTC.

The sample holds a few counts of this clonotype. J is TRBJ2-7 and V is TRBV6-2 or TRBV6-3; 9 bases align to TRBD1. Germline assignment: CDR1 MNHEY and CDR2 SVGEGT. The CDR3 has 12 amino acids. J was trimmed by 10 bases and V by 4 bases; bases with no gene match: 5. CDR3 nucleotides: TGTGCCAGCAGTTTCGGACAGGGGACACAGTACTTC. Amino acid sequence: CASSFGQGTQYF.

This clonotype was detected a few times. This chain links TRBV4-2 with TRBJ2-3, with 7 bases matching TRBD1. This CDR3 has 16 amino acids. In germline, CDR1 is LGHNA, CDR2 YNFKEQ. J lost 2 bases, V lost 5 bases, and 10 bases had no gene match. CDR3 residues: CASSDTGDRATDTQYF. CDR3 DNA sequence: TGTGCCAGCAGCGACACAGGGGACAGAGCCACAGATACGCAGTATTTT.

The chain links TRBV24-1 to TRBJ2-3; D call uncertain. V lost 2 bases and J 0 bases, leaving 8 bases between the germline ends. The CDR3 spans 15 residues. CDR1 is KGHDR and CDR2 is SFDVKD in the germline V gene. The CDR3 loop reads CATSDSFLSTDTQYF. CDR3 DNA sequence: TGTGCCACCAGTGATTCCTTTCTAAGCACAGATACGCAGTATTTT.

To note about this clonotype: The germline gene is not matched at one end of the junction; a read error may be the cause. The chain combines TRBV12-3 or TRBV12-4 with TRBJ2-2, with 15 bases lining up with TRBD2. The CDR3 sequence is 16 residues long. The CDR3 here is CASSKRTSGRAGELYF. CDR3 coding DNA: TGTGCCAGCAGTAAACGGACTAGCGGGAGGGCCGGGGAGCTGTATTTT.